This note documents a single TCR beta chain sequence. The antigen is not known. The CDR3 consists of 15 residues. V was shortened by 3 bases and J by 2 bases, with 13 bases between the two germline ends. This sample is part of a study of T cell repertoires in aging, cancer and after chemotherapy. Study-level background: Healthy donor repertoires were recorded over several months to years and showed clear clonal overlap. Approximately 9.6 million TCR reads were in the whole dataset.

TRB rearrangements spanning V, D and J were amplified using mixed TRB-A/B primers. A single record per CDR3 protein comes from TCRdb applying MiXCR to the multiplex PCR reads. The sample includes about 18,000 distinct CDR3 sequences, 45% to 55% of them seen just once. Findings of the study overall: No conclusions about immunological memory after chemotherapy can be drawn from the repertoire data. Compared with age-matched healthy donors, untreated hematological or solid cancer patients showed higher blood TCR clonality.

The template was genomic DNA from peripheral blood, not RNA. Input material: blood. The rearrangement joins TRBV12-3 or TRBV12-4 to TRBJ2-5, with D possibly matching TRBD2 (6 bases). The sequence was obtained from a human donor in good health. CDR3 protein: CASSLGLAVQETQYF. DNA of the CDR3: TGTGCCAGCAGTTTGGGATTAGCGGTTCAAGAGACCCAGTACTTC.